This TCR beta chain was found in a study of siplizumab effects on memory and regulatory T cells. Study outcomes and limitations: The study did not confirm that proliferating Tregs from siplizumab cultures were suppressive. An assignable naive or memory phenotype was lacking in roughly 80-97% of proliferating CD4+ or CD8+ clones. Relative to controls at 25% to 30%, mappable alloreactive CD4+ clones exhibited a mean Treg-derived proportion of less than 70% with siplizumab.

Assays examined roughly 100,000 TCR templates per sample. Profiling relied on immunoSEQ multiplex PCR, and the TCRdb table lists in-frame clones only, not all of them. Here the sample spans fewer than 120,000 clones, roughly 92% being singletons. Details on this clone: Its specificity is not known.

CDR1 is SGHRS, CDR2 YFSETQ, per germline. The CDR3 has 15 residues. Trimming removed 0 bases from V and 1 base from J, with 8 bases in between. The sequenced sample was CD4+ T cells sorted from blood. V gene TRBV5-1 combines with J gene TRBJ2-1; D might be TRBD2 (6 bases). The clonotype comes from a human donor in good health. The CDR3 sequence: CASSLVADSYNEQFF. The DNA for the CDR3 is TGCGCCAGCAGCTTGGTAGCGGATTCCTACAATGAGCAGTTCTTC. Looking up the rest from reference TRBV5-1 and TRBJ2-1 gives the full variable domain: KAGVTQTPRYLIKTRGQQVTLSCSPISGHRSVSWYQQTPGQGLQFLFEYFSETQRNKGNFPGRFSGRQFSNSRSEMNVSTLELGDSALYLCASSLVADSYNEQFFGPGTRLTVL.